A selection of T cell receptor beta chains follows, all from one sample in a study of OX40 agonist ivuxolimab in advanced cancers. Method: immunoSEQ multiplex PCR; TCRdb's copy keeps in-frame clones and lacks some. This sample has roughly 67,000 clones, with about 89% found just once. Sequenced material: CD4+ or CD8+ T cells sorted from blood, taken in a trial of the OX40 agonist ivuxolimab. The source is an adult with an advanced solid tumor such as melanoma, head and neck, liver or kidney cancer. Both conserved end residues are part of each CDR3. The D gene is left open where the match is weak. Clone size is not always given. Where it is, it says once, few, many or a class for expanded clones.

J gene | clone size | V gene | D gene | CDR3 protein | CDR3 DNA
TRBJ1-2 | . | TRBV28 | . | CASSFIWGADYGYTF | TGTGCCAGCAGTTTCATATGGGGCGCAGACTATGGCTACACCTTC
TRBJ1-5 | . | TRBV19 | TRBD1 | CASTLSQGAQPQHF | TGTGCCAGTACCCTATCCCAGGGGGCCCAGCCCCAGCATTTT
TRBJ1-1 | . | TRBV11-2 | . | CASTPLNTEAFF | TGTGCCAGCACCCCTTTGAACACTGAAGCTTTCTTT
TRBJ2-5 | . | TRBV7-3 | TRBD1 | CASSQTGQARETQYF | TGTGCCAGCAGCCAGACCGGACAGGCACGGGAGACCCAGTACTTC
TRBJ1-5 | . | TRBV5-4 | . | CASSLYHLRENQPQHF | TGTGCCAGCAGCCTATATCACCTAAGAGAAAATCAGCCCCAGCATTTT
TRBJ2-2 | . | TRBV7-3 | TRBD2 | CASSSGLAGGLVNTGELFF | TGTGCCAGCAGCTCGGGACTAGCGGGAGGGTTAGTGAACACCGGGGAGCTGTTTTTT
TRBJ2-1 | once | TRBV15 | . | CATSKSSDYNEQFF | TGTGCCACCAGCAAATCTAGCGACTACAATGAGCAGTTCTTC
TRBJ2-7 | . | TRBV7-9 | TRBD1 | CASSSGDRRVEQYF | TGTGCCAGCTCCTCAGGGGACAGACGAGTGGAGCAGTACTTC
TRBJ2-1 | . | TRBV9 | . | CASSVGLLNEQFF | TGTGCCAGCAGCGTAGGACTGCTCAATGAGCAGTTCTTC
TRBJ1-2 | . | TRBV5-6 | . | CASSLGGYGYTF | TGTGCCAGCAGCCTGGGGGGCTATGGCTACACCTTC
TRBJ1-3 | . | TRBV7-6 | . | CASSLSYSGNTIYF | TGTGCCAGCAGCCTCTCGTACTCTGGAAACACCATATATTTT
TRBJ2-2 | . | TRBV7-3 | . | CASSLERPGELFF | TGTGCCAGCAGCTTAGAGCGGCCCGGGGAGCTGTTTTTT
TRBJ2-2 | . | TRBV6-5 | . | CASRTVNANTGELFF | TGTGCCAGCAGGACCGTAAACGCGAACACCGGGGAGCTGTTTTTT
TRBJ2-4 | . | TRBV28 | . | CASSSRVLNIQYF | TGTGCCAGCAGTTCGCGGGTCTTAAACATTCAGTACTTC
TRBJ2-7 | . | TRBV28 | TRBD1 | CASSTGQGSYEQYF | TGTGCCAGCAGTACCGGACAGGGCTCCTACGAGCAGTACTTC
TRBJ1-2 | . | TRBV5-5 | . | CASSLDLARYGYTF | TGTGCCAGCAGCTTGGATTTGGCTCGCTATGGCTACACCTTC
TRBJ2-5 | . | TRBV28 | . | CASSFGETQYF | TGTGCCAGCAGTTTTGGCGAGACCCAGTACTTC
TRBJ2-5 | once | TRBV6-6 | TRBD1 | CASTHGTVQETQYF | TGTGCCAGCACCCACGGGACAGTCCAAGAGACCCAGTACTTC
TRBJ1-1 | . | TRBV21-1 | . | CASSKGAGGRDTEAFF | TGTGCCAGCAGCAAAGGAGCGGGAGGGAGGGACACTGAAGCTTTCTTT
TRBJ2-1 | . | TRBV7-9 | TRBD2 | CASSPHYREEYNEQFF | TGTGCCAGCAGCCCCCACTATCGGGAGGAATACAATGAGCAGTTCTTC
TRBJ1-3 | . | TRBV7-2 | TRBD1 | CASSPGQGWSGNTIYF | TGTGCCAGCAGCCCCGGACAGGGTTGGTCTGGAAACACCATATATTTT
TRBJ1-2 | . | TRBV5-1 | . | CASSWGTFNYGYTF | TGCGCCAGCAGCTGGGGGACTTTTAACTATGGCTACACCTTC
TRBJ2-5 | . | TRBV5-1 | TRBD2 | CASSLSAGISSQETQYF | TGCGCCAGCAGCTTGTCAGCGGGGATATCCTCCCAAGAGACCCAGTACTTC
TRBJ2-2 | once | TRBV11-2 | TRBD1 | CASSFLGTAASGELFF | TGTGCCAGCAGTTTTCTTGGGACAGCGGCGTCCGGGGAGCTGTTTTTT
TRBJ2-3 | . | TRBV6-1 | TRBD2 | CASSEAGLAGGPRDTQYF | TGTGCCAGCAGTGAAGCGGGACTAGCGGGAGGGCCGAGAGATACGCAGTATTTT